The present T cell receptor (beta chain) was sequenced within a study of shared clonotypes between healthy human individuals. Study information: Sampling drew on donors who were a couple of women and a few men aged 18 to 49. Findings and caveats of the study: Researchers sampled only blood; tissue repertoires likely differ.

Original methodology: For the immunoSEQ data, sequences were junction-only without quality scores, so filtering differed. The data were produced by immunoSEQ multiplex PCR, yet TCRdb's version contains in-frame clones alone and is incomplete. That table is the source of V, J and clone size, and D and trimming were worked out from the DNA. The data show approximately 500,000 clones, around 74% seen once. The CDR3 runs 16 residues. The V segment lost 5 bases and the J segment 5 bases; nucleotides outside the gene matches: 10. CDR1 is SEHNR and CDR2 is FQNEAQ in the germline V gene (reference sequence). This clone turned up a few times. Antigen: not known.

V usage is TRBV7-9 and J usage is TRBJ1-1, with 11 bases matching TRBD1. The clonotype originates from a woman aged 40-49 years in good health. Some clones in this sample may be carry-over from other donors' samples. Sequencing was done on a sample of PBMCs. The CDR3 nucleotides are TGTGCCAGCAGCAACACAGCCGGGACAGGGGGTACTGAAGCTTTCTTT. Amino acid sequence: CASSNTAGTGGTEAFF.